This T cell receptor (beta chain) was sequenced in a study of regulatory T cells in long-lasting Graves disease. Time point specified: persistent/refractory GD, antithyroid drugs over 5 years with positive TRAb. PBMC-derived RNA was used for the TCR library. There are many counts of this clonotype. Assembly of TCR beta libraries relied on iRepertoire HTBI primers together with Arm-PCR of CDR3 regions. From the multiplex PCR reads, TCRdb called clonotypes with MiXCR, one entry per CDR3 protein. This sample has 700,000 or so distinct CDR3 sequences; around 30% occur once, and the top ten carry roughly 46%. The ends were cut back, 1 base at V and 9 bases at J, with 10 bases in the middle. This CDR3 is 14 amino acids long. CDR1 LGHDT and CDR2 YNNKEL come from the germline V gene (reference sequence).

The sequencing here drew on peripheral blood mononuclear cells (PBMCs), taken when the disease was refractory, from a patient treated with antithyroid drugs. The V and J genes are TRBV3-1 and TRBJ1-6; D unresolved. This sequence originates from a female donor with Graves disease. CDR3 amino acids: CASSQGARSSPLHF. For the CDR3, the DNA is TGTGCCAGCAGCCAAGGCGCACGATCTTCACCCCTCCACTTT.